Below, 30 T cell receptor beta chains from the same sample are listed, as sequenced in a study of OX40 agonist ivuxolimab in advanced cancers. Measured with immunoSEQ multiplex PCR; TCRdb has only the in-frame clones, and not every one. The table lists tens of thousands of clones, roughly 90% of them singletons. This sample comprised CD4+ or CD8+ T cells sorted from blood, obtained in a trial of the OX40 agonist ivuxolimab. The receptor source for this set is an adult with an advanced solid tumor such as melanoma, head and neck, liver or kidney cancer.

This sequence joins TRBV5-1 and TRBJ2-3; D perhaps matches TRBD2 (5 bases). The CDR3 spans 17 residues. V lost 1 base and J 1 base, leaving 16 bases between the germline ends. The germline gives CDR1 SGHRS, CDR2 YFSETQ. The CDR3 sequence: CASSLTPGFGGTDTQYF. DNA of the CDR3: TGCGCCAGCAGCTTGACACCGGGATTTGGAGGCACAGATACGCAGTATTTT.

The chain links TRBV18 to TRBJ2-3; 8 bases are a match to TRBD2. The CDR3 runs to 16 residues. The germline V gene has CDR1 KGHSH and CDR2 LQKENI. The ends lost 3 bases at V and 6 bases at J; junction bases unmatched: 11. The CDR3, as DNA: TGTGCCAGCTCACCGTCGGGACTAGGGACCTACGATACGCAGTATTTT. As protein: CASSPSGLGTYDTQYF.

The chain uses TRBV5-6 and TRBJ1-5, with D unresolved. V was cut by 3 bases and J by 5 bases, with 12 bases left in between. The CDR3 extends over 14 amino acids. The germline CDR1 and CDR2 sequences are SGHDT and YYEEEE. CDR3 residues: CASSSWGIYQPQHF. In DNA form, the CDR3 reads TGTGCCAGCAGCTCATGGGGAATCTATCAGCCCCAGCATTTT.

The chain uses TRBV14 and TRBJ2-1, with D uncertain. Germline CDR1 and CDR2: SGHDN and FVKESK. The V end was cut by 4 bases, the J end by 9 bases, with 10 bases between. The length of the CDR3 is 12 residues. The CDR3 loop reads CASSLEWGEQFF. Written as DNA, the CDR3 is TGTGCCAGCAGCCTTGAGTGGGGTGAGCAGTTCTTC.

To note about this clone: The sample holds other DNA sequences that translate to the same CDR3. The chain carries TRBV7-8 and TRBJ1-1; TRBD1 matches at 8 bases. From germline, CDR1 is SGHVS and CDR2 FQNEAQ. This CDR3 has 16 amino acids. The V and J ends lost 5 bases and 0 bases, in that order; junction bases with no gene match: 8. The DNA of the CDR3 is TGTGCCAGCAGCCCGAGGACAGGGACGATGAACACTGAAGCTTTCTTT. Translated, it gives CASSPRTGTMNTEAFF.

The J gene is TRBJ1-1, the V gene TRBV7-2, with 9 bases that match TRBD1. The germline V gene has CDR1 SGHTA and CDR2 FQGNSA. The CDR3 runs 14 residues. The junction had 4 bases not matched to a gene; V was cut back by 4 bases and J by 4 bases. The CDR3: CASSWGTGPTEAFF. CDR3 in DNA: TGTGCCAGCAGCTGGGGGACAGGGCCCACTGAAGCTTTCTTT.

CDR3 in amino acids: CASSLGRRAPLHF. CDR3 coding DNA: TGTGCCAGCAGTTTGGGTAGGAGAGCACCCCTCCACTTT. The chain is built from TRBV28 and TRBJ1-6; D ambiguous. V gave up 3 bases and J gave up 11 bases, with 11 bases separating them. The CDR3 has 13 amino acids. Germline values: CDR1 MDHEN, CDR2 SYDVKM.

This rearrangement joins TRBV9 to TRBJ2-1; TRBD2 aligns across 11 bases. Trimming cost V 0 bases and J 6 bases; bases outside gene matches: 5. Per germline, CDR1 SGDLS and CDR2 YYNGEE. The CDR3 length is 16 residues. CDR3 residues: CASSVVGTSGLNEQFF. CDR3 DNA: TGTGCCAGCAGCGTAGTTGGGACTAGCGGCCTCAATGAGCAGTTCTTC. Based on the CDR3 plus reference TRBV9 and TRBJ2-1, the full variable domain is DSGVTQTPKHLITATGQRVTLRCSPRSGDLSVYWYQQSLDQGLQFLIQYYNGEERAKGNILERFSAQQFPDLHSELNLSSLELGDSALYFCASSVVGTSGLNEQFFGPGTRLTVL.

This chain joins TRBV18 and TRBJ1-1; D unresolved. The CDR3 runs to 13 residues. Germline V gives CDR1 KGHSH, CDR2 LQKENI. V gave up 3 bases and J gave up 0 bases, with 5 bases separating them. CDR3 protein: CASSPSVNTEAFF. The CDR3 bases are TGTGCCAGCTCACCGTCCGTGAACACTGAAGCTTTCTTT.

The sample holds one count of this clone. The CDR3: CASSLVGGGEAFF. The CDR3, as DNA: TGTGCCAGCAGCTTAGTGGGCGGGGGTGAAGCTTTCTTT. The chain uses TRBV11-3 and TRBJ1-1; TRBD1 might be the D (5 bases). The CDR3 length is 13 residues. V lost 1 base, J lost 7 bases, and 10 bases lay in between. In germline, CDR1 is SGHNT, CDR2 YENEEA.

This sequence joins TRBV6-4 and TRBJ1-2; 7 positions match TRBD1. Germline loops: CDR1 MRHNA, CDR2 SNTAGT. The CDR3 extends over 15 amino acids. Germline trimming cut 2 bases from V and 4 bases from J; bases unmatched to any gene: 7. The CDR3 spells CASSDGAGGLYGYTF. Here the CDR3 DNA reads TGTGCCAGCAGTGACGGAGCAGGGGGGCTCTATGGCTACACCTTC.

This chain joins TRBV7-9 and TRBJ2-2; D unresolved. V lost 1 base to trimming and J lost 3 bases, with 12 bases between them. Germline lookup yields CDR1 SEHNR and CDR2 FQNEAQ (reference sequence). The CDR3 runs 16 residues. CDR3 bases: TGTGCCAGCAGCTTAGGGGCAGTTGCCCACACCGGGGAGCTGTTTTTT. As protein: CASSLGAVAHTGELFF.

The V and J genes are TRBV4-2 and TRBJ2-7; TRBD2 matches 9 bases. The V and J ends lost 4 bases and 4 bases, in that order; junction bases with no gene match: 11. The CDR3 runs 16 residues. Germline V CDR1 and CDR2: LGHNA, YNFKEQ. CDR3 sequence: CASSLEGGGGPYEQYF. In DNA form, the CDR3 reads TGTGCCAGCAGCCTAGAGGGCGGGGGGGGCCCTTACGAGCAGTACTTC.

The chain couples TRBV28 to TRBJ1-5; D gene ambiguous. This CDR3 has 15 amino acids. V was clipped by 2 bases and J by 10 bases, with 18 bases between them. Germline V CDR1 and CDR2: MDHEN, SYDVKM. In DNA, the CDR3 is TGTGCCAGCAGTTTAACCGGGCAGGTGCAAGAACCCCAGCATTTT. It encodes CASSLTGQVQEPQHF.

V gene TRBV6-6 combines with J gene TRBJ2-7; tentative D call: TRBD1 (6 bases). The V gene lost 5 bases and the J gene lost 5 bases, with 16 bases spanning the gap. The CDR3 is 14 residues long. The germline V gene encodes CDR1 MNHNY and CDR2 SVGAGI (reference sequence). This CDR3 is CASSAPGEGHEQYF. CDR3 bases: TGTGCCAGCAGTGCCCCAGGGGAAGGACACGAGCAGTACTTC.

CDR3 amino acids: CASSLARLEETQYF. CDR3 bases: TGTGCCAGCAGTTTAGCCCGATTGGAGGAGACCCAGTACTTC. The rearrangement uses TRBV28 and TRBJ2-5, with unresolved D. V was trimmed by 2 bases and J by 5 bases, leaving 12 bases between them. The germline gives CDR1 MDHEN, CDR2 SYDVKM. This CDR3 region has 14 residues.

CDR3 loop: CASSLVGGDEQFF. CDR3 DNA sequence: TGTGCCAGCAGTTTAGTAGGAGGCGATGAGCAGTTCTTC. The chain employs TRBV27 and TRBJ2-1, with D possibly being TRBD2 (5 bases). V shed 2 bases and J shed 8 bases, with 10 bases lying between them. The germline gives CDR1 MNHEY, CDR2 SMNVEV (reference sequence). The CDR3 length is 13 residues.

J is TRBJ2-7 and V is TRBV11-3; 9 bases map to TRBD1. The CDR3 totals 15 residues. The junction had 9 bases not matched to a gene; V was cut back by 1 base and J by 8 bases. Germline CDR1 is SGHNT and CDR2 is YENEEA. CDR3 nucleotide sequence: TGTGCCAGCAGCTTAGGCAGCCGGACAGGGGTCCAGCAGTACTTC. Amino acid sequence: CASSLGSRTGVQQYF.

This chain connects TRBV13 to TRBJ2-7; 10 bases are shared with TRBD2. CDR3 length: 15 amino acids. Germline CDR1 is PRHDT and CDR2 is FYEKMQ (reference sequence). V dropped 8 bases and J dropped 2; count of bases not matched to a gene: 9. Here the CDR3 DNA reads TGTGCCAGCGTACGAGTAGCGGGAGGTGCCTACGAGCAGTACTTC. It translates to CASVRVAGGAYEQYF.

The chain links TRBV28 to TRBJ1-1; perhaps TRBD1 as D (6 bases). The CDR3 extends over 15 amino acids. V was shortened by 3 bases and J by 5 bases, with 16 bases between the two germline ends. Germline V gene data show CDR1 as MDHEN and CDR2 as SYDVKM. CDR3 DNA sequence: TGTGCCAGCAGTTTCCTGGGGGGCGCAGGGACTGAAGCTTTCTTT. It translates to CASSFLGGAGTEAFF.

The chain is built from TRBV5-6 and TRBJ2-5, with D unclear. The CDR3 totals 17 residues. V lost 3 bases and J lost 0, with 18 bases in between. Germline-derived CDR1 and CDR2 are SGHDT and YYEEEE. The chain's CDR3 is CASSYGSVLGYQETQYF. The CDR3 DNA follows: TGTGCCAGCAGCTACGGATCGGTTCTGGGTTACCAAGAGACCCAGTACTTC.

The rearrangement links TRBV5-1 to TRBJ2-7; TRBD2 aligns across 10 bases. With 6 bases clipped from V and 5 bases from J, the junction kept 14 bases outside the gene matches. The CDR3 consists of 16 residues. The germline gives CDR1 SGHRS, CDR2 YFSETQ. CDR3 region: CASNGLADGGGDEQYF. CDR3 coding DNA: TGCGCCAGCAATGGACTAGCGGACGGCGGGGGGGACGAGCAGTACTTC.

V usage is TRBV18 and J usage is TRBJ1-1; D not certain. The germline CDR1 and CDR2 sequences are KGHSH and LQKENI. This CDR3 is built from 14 residues. Trimming removed 5 bases at V and 1 base at J, with 11 bases between. The CDR3 region is CASSSSYPNTEAFF. In DNA form, the CDR3 reads TGTGCCAGCTCATCTTCCTATCCGAACACTGAAGCTTTCTTT.

This clone was seen a single time. This rearrangement joins TRBV19 to TRBJ2-1; 15 bases line up with TRBD2. There are 19 residues in the CDR3. With V trimmed by 1 base and J by 8 bases, 12 bases remained unmatched. CDR1 is LNHDA, CDR2 SQIVND, per germline (reference sequence). The CDR3 coding sequence is TGTGCCAGTAGTATAGCAGGTGGGGGACTAGCGGGAGGCGGGGATGAGCAGTTCTTC. Translation gives CASSIAGGGLAGGGDEQFF.

The V gene is TRBV27, the J gene TRBJ1-5, with TRBD1 matching 7 bases. V gave up 6 bases and J gave up 6 bases; unmatched junction bases: 5. The CDR3 loop spans 13 amino acids. Germline CDR1 reads MNHEY; CDR2 reads SMNVEV (reference sequence). The chain's CDR3 is CASRPTGLQPQHF. The CDR3 DNA is TGTGCCAGCAGACCGACAGGGCTTCAGCCCCAGCATTTT.

The chain joins TRBV7-9 to TRBJ2-6; D uncertain. This CDR3 spans 13 amino acids. Per germline, CDR1 SEHNR and CDR2 FQNEAQ (reference sequence). V was clipped by 9 bases and J by 6 bases, with 12 bases between them. CDR3 coding DNA: TGTGCCAGTGCAGGCCCACTGGCCAACGTCCTGACTTTC. It translates to CASAGPLANVLTF.

V gene TRBV2 combines with J gene TRBJ1-4; the match to TRBD1 covers 12 bases. J gave up 7 bases and V 4 bases, and 13 bases lay outside the gene matches. The CDR3 extends over 18 amino acids. Germline V lookup: CDR1 SNHLY, CDR2 FYNNEI. The CDR3 nucleotides read TGTGCCAGCAGTGTGCTCATCCGGGACAGGGGGCTACGTGAAAAACTGTTTTTT. Amino acids: CASSVLIRDRGLREKLFF. The full variable domain, its missing parts supplied by reference TRBV2 and TRBJ1-4, is EPEVTQTPSHQVTQMGQEVILRCVPISNHLYFYWYRQILGQKVEFLVSFYNNEISEKSEIFDDQFSVERPDGSNFTLKIRSTKLEDSAMYFCASSVLIRDRGLREKLFFGSGTQLSVL.

This chain links TRBV7-9 with TRBJ2-7, with D perhaps TRBD1 (5 bases). This CDR3 spans 12 amino acids. Deletions cut 5 bases from V and 3 bases from J, with 8 bases between. The germline CDR1 and CDR2 sequences are SEHNR and FQNEAQ (reference sequence). CDR3 residues: CASSRRGYEQYF. In nucleotides, the CDR3 is TGTGCCAGCAGCCGAAGGGGCTACGAGCAGTACTTC.

This clone was seen once. V usage is TRBV10-3 and J usage is TRBJ2-7; maybe TRBD1 (6 bases). Germline CDR1 ENHRY, CDR2 SYGVKD. V lost 0 bases and J 6 bases, leaving 12 bases between the germline ends. The CDR3 has 14 amino acids. CDR3 sequence (DNA): TGTGCCATCAGTGAGTCTGAACAGGGCCTCGAGCAGTACTTC. Translating gives CAISESEQGLEQYF.

The chain joins TRBV7-9 to TRBJ2-3, with 13 bases lining up with TRBD2. J was trimmed by 1 base and V by 3 bases; bases with no gene match: 4. Germline values: CDR1 SEHNR, CDR2 FQNEAQ (reference sequence). CDR3 size: 17 residues. As DNA, the CDR3 is TGTGCCAGCAGCTTTAGGACTAGCGGGAGTGGCACAGATACGCAGTATTTT. It specifies CASSFRTSGSGTDTQYF.